One sample yielded the 28 T cell receptor beta chains listed below, sequenced in a study of blood T cell repertoires in COVID-19. Data came from immunoSEQ multiplex PCR; TCRdb stores just in-frame clones and leaves some out. The sample shows 230,000 or so clones, 65% to 85% of them seen only once. Material: PBMCs or T cells enriched from blood (not recorded which). The receptors shown here come from a man in his fifties or sixties who had recovered from COVID-19.

The chain couples TRBV30 to TRBJ1-4; no reliable D call. Germline CDR1 and CDR2: GTSNPN and SVGIG (reference sequence). The CDR3 contains 15 residues. The V gene lost 3 bases and the J gene lost 3 bases, with 14 bases spanning the gap. CDR3 coding DNA: TGTGCCTGGAGACGGCGGGGTGTGGCTAATGAAAAACTGTTTTTT. Translated: CAWRRRGVANEKLFF.

This chain joins TRBV5-1 and TRBJ2-2, with 7 bases matching TRBD1. CDR3 length: 16 amino acids. V trimming: 0 bases; J trimming: 2 bases; junction bases outside the gene matches: 4. In germline, CDR1 is SGHRS, CDR2 YFSETQ. The CDR3 DNA sequence: TGCGCCAGCAGCTTGGGGACAGGCGTTAACACCGGGGAGCTGTTTTTT. As protein: CASSLGTGVNTGELFF.

V and J are TRBV19 and TRBJ2-6, with D unresolved. There are 18 residues in the CDR3. CDR1 and CDR2 from the germline V gene are LNHDA and SQIVND (reference sequence). V was trimmed by 3 bases and J by 2 bases, leaving 17 bases between them. CDR3 residues: CASSISLVAMAGANVLTF. The CDR3 DNA reads as TGTGCCAGTAGTATCTCATTGGTCGCTATGGCTGGGGCCAACGTCCTGACTTTC. The entire variable domain, with the rest obtained from reference TRBV19 and TRBJ2-6, is as follows: DGGITQSPKYLFRKEGQNVTLSCEQNLNHDAMYWYRQDPGQGLRLIYYSQIVNDFQKGDIAEGYSVSREKKESFPLTVTSAQKNPTAFYLCASSISLVAMAGANVLTFGAGSRLTVL.

The chain is built from TRBV9 and TRBJ2-1; D is possibly TRBD2 (6 bases). The CDR3 length is 14 residues. The germline V and J ends were trimmed by 4 bases and 6 bases, with 14 bases remaining between them. Looked up from germline, CDR1 is SGDLS and CDR2 is YYNGEE. The CDR3 nucleotides are TGTGCCAGCAGCCAGACGGGACTTTCCAATGAGCAGTTCTTC. Residues: CASSQTGLSNEQFF. Complete variable domain (other parts from reference TRBV9 and TRBJ2-1): DSGVTQTPKHLITATGQRVTLRCSPRSGDLSVYWYQQSLDQGLQFLIQYYNGEERAKGNILERFSAQQFPDLHSELNLSSLELGDSALYFCASSQTGLSNEQFFGPGTRLTVL.

The chain uses TRBV6-5 and TRBJ1-5; a possible D gene is TRBD1 (6 bases). This CDR3 has 14 amino acids. V lost 7 bases and J lost 1, with 11 bases in between. CDR1 and CDR2 (germline): MNHEY, SVGAGI. The chain's CDR3 is CASTGRGSNQPQHF. In DNA form, the CDR3 reads TGTGCCAGCACCGGCAGGGGAAGCAATCAGCCCCAGCATTTT.

This clone is a singleton in its sample. The genes are TRBV5-1 and TRBJ2-1; 10 positions match TRBD1. CDR1 is SGHRS, CDR2 YFSETQ, per germline. CDR3 length: 16 amino acids. V was clipped by 7 bases and J by 4 bases; unmatched bases: 11. CDR3 region: CASSPVGTGAYNEQFF. The CDR3 coding sequence is TGCGCCAGCTCCCCGGTGGGGACAGGGGCTTACAATGAGCAGTTCTTC.

The chain couples TRBV7-3 to TRBJ2-5; maybe TRBD1 (5 bases). Germline loops: CDR1 SGHTA, CDR2 FQGTGA. V was shortened by 2 bases and J by 5 bases, with 9 bases between the two germline ends. The CDR3 is made up of 13 amino acids. The CDR3 sequence is CASSLAGSETQYF. CDR3 DNA sequence: TGTGCCAGCAGCTTAGCAGGGTCGGAGACCCAGTACTTC.

The chain uses TRBV24-1 and TRBJ2-5, with D perhaps TRBD2 (7 bases). Germline V gene sequence: CDR1 KGHDR, CDR2 SFDVKD. The length of the CDR3 is 13 residues. Trimming removed 9 bases at V and 4 bases at J, with 14 bases between. CDR3 sequence: CATGGPGGETQYF. The CDR3 DNA follows: TGTGCCACCGGGGGGCCGGGGGGAGAGACCCAGTACTTC.

The rearrangement joins TRBV5-1 to TRBJ2-3; D might be TRBD1 (8 bases). CDR1 is SGHRS and CDR2 is YFSETQ in the germline V gene. V lost 3 bases and J 4 bases, leaving 18 bases between the germline ends. The CDR3 runs 16 residues. The CDR3 DNA sequence: TGCGCCAGCAGCTCCAGCCAGGGGGCGGGGGCAGATACGCAGTATTTT. Translating it yields CASSSSQGAGADTQYF.

The chain recombines TRBV7-2 with TRBJ2-7, with D possibly TRBD1 on 5 matching bases. CDR1 and CDR2 (germline): SGHTA, FQGNSA. The CDR3 is 15 residues long. V lost 2 bases and J lost 3, with 14 bases in between. CDR3 nucleotide sequence: TGTGCCAGCAGCTTACTAAAGGGTAGGGGCTACGAGCAGTACTTC. Residues: CASSLLKGRGYEQYF.

This clone was recorded only once. V usage is TRBV7-6 and J usage is TRBJ1-2; 10 bases map to TRBD1. The germline V gene encodes CDR1 SGHVS and CDR2 FNYEAQ. CDR3 length equals 14 residues. After removal of 4 bases from V and 8 bases from J, the junction contained 7 bases not matched to a gene. CDR3 loop: CASSSGTGEWGYTF. In DNA, the CDR3 is TGTGCCAGCAGCTCAGGGACAGGGGAGTGGGGCTACACCTTC.

The V and J genes are TRBV7-9 and TRBJ2-7; the match to TRBD1 covers 8 bases. This CDR3 spans 14 amino acids. Trimming at V came to 3 bases and at J to 3 bases, leaving 4 bases not matched to a gene. Germline assignment: CDR1 SEHNR and CDR2 FQNEAQ (reference sequence). The CDR3 bases are TGTGCCAGCAGCTTCTCTGGACAGGGCTACGAGCAGTACTTC. This translates into CASSFSGQGYEQYF.

This clone occurred a few times. The chain recombines TRBV27 with TRBJ1-2; tentatively, D is TRBD1 (6 bases). The CDR3 contains 17 residues. Germline CDR1 is MNHEY and CDR2 is SMNVEV (reference sequence). Trimming left V 4 bases short and J 2 bases short, with 20 bases between. Written as DNA, the CDR3 is TGTGCCAGCAGTTCTACAACCCCAGGGGCGGCGAACTATGGCTACACCTTC. Translated, it gives CASSSTTPGAANYGYTF.

The chain employs TRBV24-1 and TRBJ1-1; 10 positions match TRBD1. The J segment lost 9 bases and the V segment lost 4 bases, leaving 13 bases of the junction unmatched. The CDR3 extends over 16 amino acids. Looked up from germline, CDR1 is KGHDR and CDR2 is SFDVKD. CDR3 loop: CATSDAGGTGAPKAFF. The CDR3, as DNA: TGTGCCACCAGTGACGCCGGAGGGACAGGGGCGCCTAAAGCTTTCTTT.

Regarding this clone: Other DNA variants within this sample encode the same CDR3. The chain couples TRBV23-1 to TRBJ2-7, with D possibly being TRBD1 (6 bases). TRBV23-1 is designated an ORF whose function remains uncertain. The CDR3 has 13 amino acids. Deletions cut 4 bases from V and 1 base from J, with 8 bases between. The CDR3 here is CASSLDSSYEQYF. In nucleotides, the CDR3 is TGCGCCAGCAGTCTGGACAGTTCCTACGAGCAGTACTTC.

The rearrangement joins TRBV3-1 (or the pseudogene TRBV3-2) to TRBJ2-3, with TRBD2 matching 12 bases. The CDR3 totals 17 residues. The germline V gene encodes CDR1 LGHDT and CDR2 YNNKEL (reference sequence). V was pared by 3 bases and J by 0 bases, with 4 bases of the junction left unmatched. The chain's CDR3 is CASSQWGTSGSTDTQYF. The CDR3 nucleotides are TGTGCCAGCAGCCAGTGGGGGACTAGCGGGAGCACAGATACGCAGTATTTT.

There are a few counts of this clone. The V gene is TRBV7-8, the J gene TRBJ1-1; unclear D gene. Germline CDR1 and CDR2: SGHVS and FQNEAQ. The CDR3 spans 16 residues. Trimming pared 4 bases from V and 1 base from J, leaving 16 bases between. CDR3 nucleotides: TGTGCCAGCAGCTCTAATACGGGGTTGCGGAACACTGAAGCTTTCTTT. This encodes CASSSNTGLRNTEAFF.

The chain recombines TRBV5-8 with TRBJ2-3; 9 bases map to TRBD1. V dropped 2 bases and J dropped 1; count of bases not matched to a gene: 5. CDR1 and CDR2 (germline): SGHTS, YDEGEE. The CDR3 runs 16 residues. Here the CDR3 reads CASSLGQGFGTDTQYF. CDR3 nucleotide sequence: TGTGCCAGCAGCTTAGGACAGGGGTTCGGCACAGATACGCAGTATTTT.

V is TRBV3-1 (or the pseudogene TRBV3-2) and J is TRBJ1-1; TRBD1 aligns across 9 bases. The V gene end was trimmed by 3 bases and the J gene end by 2 bases; junction bases not matched to a gene: 13. The CDR3 contains 18 residues. CDR1 and CDR2 from the germline V gene are LGHDT and YNNKEL (reference sequence). CDR3 region: CASSHPVTGTGINTEAFF. The CDR3 coding sequence is TGTGCCAGCAGCCACCCAGTGACCGGGACAGGGATAAACACTGAAGCTTTCTTT.

The chain joins TRBV6-4 to TRBJ1-2; 7 nucleotides align to TRBD1. The germline gives CDR1 MRHNA, CDR2 SNTAGT. Germline trimming cut 6 bases from V and 4 bases from J; bases unmatched to any gene: 5. There are 13 residues in the CDR3. This CDR3 reads CASSFDRAYGYTF. The CDR3 DNA sequence: TGTGCCAGCAGCTTCGACAGGGCCTATGGCTACACCTTC.

The chain recombines TRBV9 with TRBJ1-1; TRBD1 matches 12 bases. This CDR3 spans 17 amino acids. In germline, CDR1 is SGDLS, CDR2 YYNGEE. V shed 0 bases, J shed 3 bases, and the junction held 6 bases outside the gene matches. CDR3 in DNA: TGTGCCAGCAGCGTAGAGGGACAGGGGGCAACGCACACTGAAGCTTTCTTT. Protein sequence: CASSVEGQGATHTEAFF.

The J gene is TRBJ2-1, the V gene TRBV25-1, with a possible D match to TRBD1 (6 bases). The CDR3 is 16 amino acids. CDR1 and CDR2 (germline): MGHDK, SYGVNS. V was trimmed by 10 bases and J by 8 bases, leaving 27 bases between them. The CDR3 sequence: CATTLLQGESYYEQFF. CDR3 nucleotide sequence: TGTGCCACCACCCTCTTACAGGGAGAAAGTTATTATGAGCAGTTCTTC.

The chain joins TRBV3-1 (or the pseudogene TRBV3-2) to TRBJ2-2; perhaps TRBD1 as D (6 bases). The CDR3 spans 15 residues. Trimming took off 1 base at V and 2 bases at J, with 8 bases between the two ends. Germline lookup yields CDR1 LGHDT and CDR2 YNNKEL (reference sequence). CDR3 nucleotides: TGTGCCAGCAGCCAAGCAGGGGCCAACACCGGGGAGCTGTTTTTT. Amino acids: CASSQAGANTGELFF.

This clone was counted once. The chain links TRBV2 to TRBJ2-1, with D unresolved. The CDR3 length is 13 residues. V lost 5 bases to trimming and J lost 16 bases, with 21 bases between them. In germline, CDR1 is SNHLY, CDR2 FYNNEI. The DNA for the CDR3 is TGTGCCAGCAGTTATTCTCCCCTCCCTGGAGACTTCTTC. Translated: CASSYSPLPGDFF.

The chain recombines TRBV6-5 with TRBJ1-2, with TRBD1 matching 8 bases. V trimming: 2 bases; J trimming: 4 bases; junction bases outside the gene matches: 3. This CDR3 is 14 amino acids long. Germline V CDR1 and CDR2: MNHEY, SVGAGI. This chain's CDR3 is CASSYAGGVYGYTF. CDR3 DNA sequence: TGTGCCAGCAGTTACGCAGGGGGCGTCTATGGCTACACCTTC.

This clone has just a few counts. The chain recombines TRBV18 with TRBJ2-5, with a weak D call TRBD1 (6 bases). This CDR3 comprises 16 residues. Trimming took off 2 bases at V and 9 bases at J, with 22 bases between the two ends. Per germline, CDR1 KGHSH and CDR2 LQKENI. CDR3 sequence (DNA): TGTGCCAGCTCACCAGCTTCTCAGGGGCCACTTGGGGCCCAGTACTTC. Translation: CASSPASQGPLGAQYF.

The chain combines TRBV11-2 with TRBJ1-3, with D possibly TRBD1 on 5 matching bases. The CDR3 spans 15 residues. The germline gives CDR1 SGHAT, CDR2 FQNNGV. The V end was cut by 0 bases, the J end by 2 bases, with 8 bases between. CDR3 DNA sequence: TGTGCCAGCAGCTTAGATCCGGGGGCTGGAAACACCATATATTTT. Translating it yields CASSLDPGAGNTIYF. The full variable domain, in which reference TRBV11-2 and TRBJ1-3 provide the parts outside the CDR3, is EAGVAQSPRYKIIEKRQSVAFWCNPISGHATLYWYQQILGQGPKLLIQFQNNGVVDDSQLPKDRFSAERLKGVDSTLKIQPAKLEDSAVYLCASSLDPGAGNTIYFGEGSWLTVV.

The table lists this clone with a few counts. V is TRBV6-5 and J is TRBJ1-5; D perhaps matches TRBD1 (6 bases). V gave up 7 bases and J gave up 6 bases, with 13 bases separating them. CDR1 is MNHEY, CDR2 SVGAGI, per germline. This CDR3 spans 13 amino acids. The CDR3 DNA follows: TGTGCCAGCACCACAGGGTTCCGTCAGCCCCAGCATTTT. The encoded protein is CASTTGFRQPQHF.